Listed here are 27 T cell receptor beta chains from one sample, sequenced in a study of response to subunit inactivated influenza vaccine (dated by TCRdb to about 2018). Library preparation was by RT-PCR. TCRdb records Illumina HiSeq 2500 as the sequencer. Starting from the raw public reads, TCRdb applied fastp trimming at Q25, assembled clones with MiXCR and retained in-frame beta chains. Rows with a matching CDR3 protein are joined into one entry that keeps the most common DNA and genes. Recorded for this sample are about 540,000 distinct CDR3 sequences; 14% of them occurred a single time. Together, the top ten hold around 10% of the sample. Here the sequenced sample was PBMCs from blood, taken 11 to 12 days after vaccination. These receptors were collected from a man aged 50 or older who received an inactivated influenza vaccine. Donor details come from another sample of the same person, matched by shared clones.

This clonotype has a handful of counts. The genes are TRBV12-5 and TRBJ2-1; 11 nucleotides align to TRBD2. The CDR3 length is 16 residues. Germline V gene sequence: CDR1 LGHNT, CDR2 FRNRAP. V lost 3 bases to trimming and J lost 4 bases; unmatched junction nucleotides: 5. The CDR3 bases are TGTGCTAGTGGTTTCGGTAGCGGGAGGGGATACAATGAGCAGTTCTTC. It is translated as CASGFGSGRGYNEQFF.

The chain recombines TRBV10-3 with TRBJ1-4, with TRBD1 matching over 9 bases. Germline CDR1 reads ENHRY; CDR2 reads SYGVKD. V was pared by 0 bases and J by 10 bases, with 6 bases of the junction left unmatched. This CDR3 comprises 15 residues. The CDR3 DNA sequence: TGTGCCATCAGTGAGTCCGGGACAGGGATCGGAAAACTGTTTTTT. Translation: CAISESGTGIGKLFF.

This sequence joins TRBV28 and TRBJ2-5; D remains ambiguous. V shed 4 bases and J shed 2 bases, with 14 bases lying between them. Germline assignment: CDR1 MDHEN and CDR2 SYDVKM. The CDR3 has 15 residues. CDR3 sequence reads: CASSYSGFRQETQYF. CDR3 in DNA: TGTGCCAGCAGTTACTCAGGTTTTCGGCAAGAGACCCAGTACTTC.

CDR3 amino acids: CASSQLAGVGEQYF. As DNA, the CDR3 is TGTGCCAGCAGTCAACTAGCGGGAGTCGGGGAGCAGTACTTC. The rearrangement joins TRBV6-1 to TRBJ2-7, with 11 bases lining up with TRBD2. Germline V gene lookup returns CDR1 MNHNS and CDR2 SASEGT. This CDR3 is built from 14 residues. V trimming: 5 bases; J trimming: 7 bases; junction bases outside the gene matches: 7.

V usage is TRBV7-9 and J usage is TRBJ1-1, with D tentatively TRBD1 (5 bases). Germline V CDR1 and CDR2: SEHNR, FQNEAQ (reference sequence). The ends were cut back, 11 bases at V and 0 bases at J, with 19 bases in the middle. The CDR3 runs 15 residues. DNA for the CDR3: TGTGCCGGGGGGGGTGGGAGGCCGGTGAACACTGAAGCTTTCTTT. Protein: CAGGGGRPVNTEAFF.

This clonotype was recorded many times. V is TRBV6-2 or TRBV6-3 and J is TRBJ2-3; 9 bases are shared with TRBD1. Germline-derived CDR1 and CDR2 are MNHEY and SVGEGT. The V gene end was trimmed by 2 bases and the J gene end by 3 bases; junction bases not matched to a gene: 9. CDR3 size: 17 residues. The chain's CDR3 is CASSYAGDRESTDTQYF. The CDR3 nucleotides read TGTGCCAGCAGTTACGCCGGGGACAGGGAGAGTACAGATACGCAGTATTTT.

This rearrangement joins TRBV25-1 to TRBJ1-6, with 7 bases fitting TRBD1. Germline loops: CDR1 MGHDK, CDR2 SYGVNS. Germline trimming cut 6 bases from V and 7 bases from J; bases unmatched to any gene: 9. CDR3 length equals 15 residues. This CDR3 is CASRLSGTENSPLHF. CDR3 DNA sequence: TGTGCCAGCAGACTATCCGGGACAGAGAATTCACCCCTCCACTTT.

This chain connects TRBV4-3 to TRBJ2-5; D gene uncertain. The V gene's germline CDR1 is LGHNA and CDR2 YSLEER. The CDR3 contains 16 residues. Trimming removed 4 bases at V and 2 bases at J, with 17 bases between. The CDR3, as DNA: TGCGCCAGCAGCCGTGGGTCTTGGCCGGAACAAGAGACCCAGTACTTC. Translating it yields CASSRGSWPEQETQYF.

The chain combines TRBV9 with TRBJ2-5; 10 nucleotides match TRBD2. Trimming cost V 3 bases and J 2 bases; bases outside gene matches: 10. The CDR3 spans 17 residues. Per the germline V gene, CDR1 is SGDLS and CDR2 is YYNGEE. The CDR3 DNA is TGTGCCAGCAGCGCCCTAGCGGGGGCCACACTACAAGAGACCCAGTACTTC. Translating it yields CASSALAGATLQETQYF. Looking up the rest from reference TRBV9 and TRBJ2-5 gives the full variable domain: DSGVTQTPKHLITATGQRVTLRCSPRSGDLSVYWYQQSLDQGLQFLIQYYNGEERAKGNILERFSAQQFPDLHSELNLSSLELGDSALYFCASSALAGATLQETQYFGPGTRLLVL.

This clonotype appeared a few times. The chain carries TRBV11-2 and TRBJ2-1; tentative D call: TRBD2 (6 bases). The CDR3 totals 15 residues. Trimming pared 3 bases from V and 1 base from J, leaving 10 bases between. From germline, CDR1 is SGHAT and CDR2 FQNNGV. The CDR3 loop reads CASSFSRESYNEQFF. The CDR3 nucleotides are TGTGCCAGCAGCTTTTCTCGGGAGTCCTACAATGAGCAGTTCTTC.

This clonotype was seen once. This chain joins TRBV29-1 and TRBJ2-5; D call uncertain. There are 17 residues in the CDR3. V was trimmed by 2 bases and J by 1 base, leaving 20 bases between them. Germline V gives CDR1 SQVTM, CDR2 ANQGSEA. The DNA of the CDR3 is TGCAGCGTTGAATGGGCACCATTGGCCGGACCCCAAGAGACCCAGTACTTC. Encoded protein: CSVEWAPLAGPQETQYF.

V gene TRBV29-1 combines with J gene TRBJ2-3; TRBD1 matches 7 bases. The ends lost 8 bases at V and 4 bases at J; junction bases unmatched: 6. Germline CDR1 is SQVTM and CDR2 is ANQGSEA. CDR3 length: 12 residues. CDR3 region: CSFRQGSDTQYF. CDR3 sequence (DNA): TGCAGCTTTCGACAGGGCTCAGATACGCAGTATTTT.

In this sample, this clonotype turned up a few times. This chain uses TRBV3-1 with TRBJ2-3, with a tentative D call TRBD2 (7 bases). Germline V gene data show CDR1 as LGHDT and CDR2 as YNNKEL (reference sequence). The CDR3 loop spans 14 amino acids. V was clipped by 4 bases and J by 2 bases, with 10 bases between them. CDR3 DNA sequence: TGTGCCAGCAGCCCGGGGGGCTACACAGATACGCAGTATTTT. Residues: CASSPGGYTDTQYF.

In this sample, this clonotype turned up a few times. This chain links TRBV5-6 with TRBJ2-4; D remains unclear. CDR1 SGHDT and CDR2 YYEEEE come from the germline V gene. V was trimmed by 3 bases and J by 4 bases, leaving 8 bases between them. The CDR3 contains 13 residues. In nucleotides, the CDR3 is TGTGCCAGCAGCTCCGACCGTAAAAACATTCAGTACTTC. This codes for CASSSDRKNIQYF.

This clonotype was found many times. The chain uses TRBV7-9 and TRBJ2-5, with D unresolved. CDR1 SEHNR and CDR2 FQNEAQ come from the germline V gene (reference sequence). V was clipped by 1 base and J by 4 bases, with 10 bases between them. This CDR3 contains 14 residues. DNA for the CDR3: TGTGCCAGCAGCTTAGGCGGCTTGAGAGAGACCCAGTACTTC. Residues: CASSLGGLRETQYF.

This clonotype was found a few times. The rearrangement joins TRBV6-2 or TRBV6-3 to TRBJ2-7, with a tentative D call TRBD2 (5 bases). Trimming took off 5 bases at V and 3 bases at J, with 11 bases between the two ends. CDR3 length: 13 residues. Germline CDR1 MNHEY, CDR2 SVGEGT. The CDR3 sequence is CASSVIGGYEQYF. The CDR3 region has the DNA TGTGCCAGCAGTGTAATCGGAGGCTACGAGCAGTACTTC.

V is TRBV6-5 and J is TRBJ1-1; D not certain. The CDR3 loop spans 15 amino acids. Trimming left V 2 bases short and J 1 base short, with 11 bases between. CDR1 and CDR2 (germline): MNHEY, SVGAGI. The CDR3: CASSYTRRTNTEAFF. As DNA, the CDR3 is TGTGCCAGCAGTTACACAAGACGGACGAACACTGAAGCTTTCTTT.

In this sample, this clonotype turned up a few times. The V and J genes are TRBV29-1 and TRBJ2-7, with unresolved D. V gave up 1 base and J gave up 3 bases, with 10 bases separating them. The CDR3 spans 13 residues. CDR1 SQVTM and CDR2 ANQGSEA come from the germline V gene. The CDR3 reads CSVEGPEGYEQYF. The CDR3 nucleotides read TGCAGCGTTGAAGGGCCAGAAGGCTACGAGCAGTACTTC.

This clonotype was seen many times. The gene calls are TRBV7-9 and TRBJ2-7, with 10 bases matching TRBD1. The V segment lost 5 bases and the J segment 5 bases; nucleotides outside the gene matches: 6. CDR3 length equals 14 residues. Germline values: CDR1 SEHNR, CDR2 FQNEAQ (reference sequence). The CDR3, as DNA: TGTGCCAGCAGCACGGGACAGGGGAATCACGAGCAGTACTTC. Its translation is CASSTGQGNHEQYF.

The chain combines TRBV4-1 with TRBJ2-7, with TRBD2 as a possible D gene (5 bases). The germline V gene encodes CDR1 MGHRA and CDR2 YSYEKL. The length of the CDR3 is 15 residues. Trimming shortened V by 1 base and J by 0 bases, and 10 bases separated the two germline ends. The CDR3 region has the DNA TGCGCCAGCAGCCAAGCGCCAGCGGCCTCCTACGAGCAGTACTTC. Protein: CASSQAPAASYEQYF.

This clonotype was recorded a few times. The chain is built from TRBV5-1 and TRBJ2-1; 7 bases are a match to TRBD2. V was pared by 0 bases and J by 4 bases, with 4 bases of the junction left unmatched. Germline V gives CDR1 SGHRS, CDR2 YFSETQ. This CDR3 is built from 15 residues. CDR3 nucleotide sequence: TGCGCCAGCAGCTTGGGCAGCGGGAATTACAATGAGCAGTTCTTC. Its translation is CASSLGSGNYNEQFF.

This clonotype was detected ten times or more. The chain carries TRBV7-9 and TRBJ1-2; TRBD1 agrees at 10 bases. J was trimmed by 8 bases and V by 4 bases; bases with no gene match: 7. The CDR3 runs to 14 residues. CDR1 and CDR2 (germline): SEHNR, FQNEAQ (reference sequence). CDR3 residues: CASSSSGTGEGYTF. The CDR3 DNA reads TGTGCCAGCAGCTCCTCCGGGACAGGGGAAGGCTACACCTTC.

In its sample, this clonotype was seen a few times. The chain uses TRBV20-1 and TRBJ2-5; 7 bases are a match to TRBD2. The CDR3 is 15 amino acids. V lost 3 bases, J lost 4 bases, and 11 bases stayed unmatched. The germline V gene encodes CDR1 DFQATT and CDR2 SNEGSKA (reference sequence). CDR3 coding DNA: TGCAGTGCTAGTGATCGGAAAAGCGGGACAGAGACCCAGTACTTC. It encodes CSASDRKSGTETQYF.

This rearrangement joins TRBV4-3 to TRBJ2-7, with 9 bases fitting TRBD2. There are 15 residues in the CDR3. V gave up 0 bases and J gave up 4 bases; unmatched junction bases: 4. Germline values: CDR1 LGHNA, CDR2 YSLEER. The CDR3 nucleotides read TGCGCCAGCAGCCAAGAGGTTAGCGGGAGTTACGAGCAGTACTTC. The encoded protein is CASSQEVSGSYEQYF.

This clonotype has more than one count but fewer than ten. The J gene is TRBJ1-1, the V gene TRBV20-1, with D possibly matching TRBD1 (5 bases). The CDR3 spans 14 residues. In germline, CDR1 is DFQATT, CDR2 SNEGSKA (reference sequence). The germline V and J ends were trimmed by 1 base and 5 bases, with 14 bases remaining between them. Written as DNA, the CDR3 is TGCAGTGCTAGAGCCGGGACCAAGAGGACTGAAGCTTTCTTT. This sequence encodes CSARAGTKRTEAFF.

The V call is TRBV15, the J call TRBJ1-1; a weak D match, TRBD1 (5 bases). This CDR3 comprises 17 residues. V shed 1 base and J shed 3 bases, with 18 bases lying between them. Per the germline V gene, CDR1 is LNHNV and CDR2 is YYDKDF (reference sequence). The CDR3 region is CATSRVETVLSDTEAFF. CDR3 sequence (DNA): TGTGCCACCAGCAGAGTCGAGACAGTCCTGTCGGACACTGAAGCTTTCTTT.

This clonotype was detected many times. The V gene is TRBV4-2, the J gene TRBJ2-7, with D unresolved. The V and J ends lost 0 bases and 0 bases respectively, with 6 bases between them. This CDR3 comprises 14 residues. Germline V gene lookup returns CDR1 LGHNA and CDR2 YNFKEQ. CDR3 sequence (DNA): TGTGCCAGCAGCCAAGATTTGGGCTCCTACGAGCAGTACTTC. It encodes CASSQDLGSYEQYF.